This T cell receptor (beta chain) derives from a study of cytomegalovirus exposure and HLA in healthy donors. The PCR had 60 Vbeta and 13 Jbeta primers. Data came from immunoSEQ multiplex PCR; TCRdb stores just in-frame clones and leaves some out. The sample contains 150,000 or so clones, roughly 70% of which appear only once. Though nominally healthy at sampling, donors likely had unrecorded immune exposures. The sample comprised PBMCs. The sequence was obtained from a woman aged 60 to 75 in good health and CMV-seropositive.

In nucleotides, the CDR3 is TGTGCCAGCAGTGTAGACAGGGGGCTAAACTATGGCTACACCTTC. It translates to CASSVDRGLNYGYTF. The V gene is TRBV6-1, the J gene TRBJ1-2; 10 nucleotides agree with TRBD1. The CDR3 consists of 15 residues. Germline assignment: CDR1 MNHNS and CDR2 SASEGT. V shed 4 bases, J shed 2 bases, and the junction held 4 bases outside the gene matches.